Shown below are 25 T cell receptor beta chains from a single sample sequenced in a study of radiotherapy plus CTLA-4 blockade in lung cancer. TCRdb's copy holds only in-frame clones and misses some; the assay was immunoSEQ multiplex PCR. The sample consists of fewer than 100,000 clones, 70% to 85% of them appearing once. This specimen was peripheral blood, taken from a patient treated with radiotherapy plus ipilimumab. The receptors here all came from a human donor with non-small cell lung cancer who had stable disease on radiotherapy plus ipilimumab.

The rearrangement links TRBV18 to TRBJ1-5; D unclear. V gave up 2 bases and J gave up 6 bases, with 14 bases separating them. The germline V gene encodes CDR1 KGHSH and CDR2 LQKENI. The CDR3 loop spans 15 amino acids. The DNA of the CDR3 is TGTGCCAGCTCACCATCCCCCCCCCTCTTTCAGCCCCAGCATTTT. Its translation: CASSPSPPLFQPQHF.

The genes are TRBV28 and TRBJ2-7, with D possibly TRBD2 on 5 matching bases. The CDR3 consists of 14 residues. Deletions cut 3 bases from V and 1 base from J, with 10 bases between. Per germline, CDR1 MDHEN and CDR2 SYDVKM. As DNA, the CDR3 is TGTGCCAGCAGTTTCGTCGGGGTATCCTACGAGCAGTACTTC. Translated, it gives CASSFVGVSYEQYF.

The chain carries TRBV13 and TRBJ2-2, with TRBD2 identical over 11 bases. The germline CDR1 and CDR2 sequences are PRHDT and FYEKMQ (reference sequence). J lost 6 bases, V lost 0 bases, and 21 bases had no gene match. The CDR3 is 22 residues long. The CDR3 region has the DNA TGTGCCAGCAGCTTAGGCCTTATGTACACGGGACTAGCGGACTCGGGTGCCGGGGAGCTGTTTTTT. Translated, it gives CASSLGLMYTGLADSGAGELFF.

The chain uses TRBV4-2 and TRBJ2-3, with 7 positions matching TRBD2. The CDR3 covers 18 residues. After removal of 0 bases from V and 2 bases from J, the junction contained 11 bases not matched to a gene. Germline values: CDR1 LGHNA, CDR2 YNFKEQ. For the CDR3, the DNA is TGTGCCAGCAGCCAAGATCTATCGGCTAGCGGTAACACAGATACGCAGTATTTT. Its protein product is CASSQDLSASGNTDTQYF.

The J gene is TRBJ2-7, the V gene TRBV19; 8 bases agree with TRBD1. In germline, CDR1 is LNHDA, CDR2 SQIVND (reference sequence). Losses at the gene ends were 3 bases for V and 3 bases for J; bases not matched to a gene: 7. This CDR3 spans 15 amino acids. CDR3 loop: CASSIRTGQHYEQYF. The CDR3 bases are TGTGCCAGTAGTATCCGGACAGGGCAACACTACGAGCAGTACTTC.

This chain connects TRBV4-1 to TRBJ2-7; the match to TRBD2 covers 9 bases. The germline gives CDR1 MGHRA, CDR2 YSYEKL. CDR3 length: 15 residues. V shed 1 base and J 2 bases; nucleotides not matched to a gene: 3. In DNA, the CDR3 is TGCGCCAGCAGCCAAGGACTAGCGGCTGCCTACGAGCAGTACTTC. Translation gives CASSQGLAAAYEQYF.

This clone was recorded only once. This rearrangement joins TRBV27 to TRBJ1-6; unclear D gene. Germline assignment: CDR1 MNHEY and CDR2 SMNVEV (reference sequence). The CDR3 has 16 amino acids. Trimming removed 5 bases from V and 0 bases from J, with 11 bases in between. CDR3 sequence reads: CASSLEGYSYNSPLHF. As DNA, the CDR3 is TGTGCCAGCAGTCTGGAAGGGTACTCCTATAATTCACCCCTCCACTTT.

The chain joins TRBV5-5 to TRBJ1-2; D unresolved. CDR1 and CDR2 (germline): SGHKS, YYEKEE (reference sequence). The CDR3 runs 13 residues. V gave up 2 bases and J gave up 2 bases, with 7 bases separating them. This CDR3 is CASSLRENYGYTF. CDR3 bases: TGTGCCAGCAGCTTACGGGAGAACTATGGCTACACCTTC.

The V gene is TRBV27, the J gene TRBJ2-1; the D gene is possibly TRBD2 (5 bases). From germline, CDR1 is MNHEY and CDR2 SMNVEV (reference sequence). Trimming left V 5 bases short and J 7 bases short, with 18 bases between. This CDR3 comprises 15 residues. The CDR3 sequence: CASSRGSWGRNEQFF. CDR3 coding DNA: TGTGCCAGCAGTCGGGGTTCGTGGGGAAGGAATGAGCAGTTCTTC.

This rearrangement joins TRBV28 to TRBJ1-1; the D is unclear. Germline loops: CDR1 MDHEN, CDR2 SYDVKM. CDR3 size: 13 residues. V shed 8 bases and J shed 0 bases, with 10 bases lying between them. For the CDR3, the DNA is TGTGCCAGCGGCCCGGGGATGAACACTGAAGCTTTCTTT. Translation gives CASGPGMNTEAFF.

The V gene is TRBV15, the J gene TRBJ2-6; no firm D call. This CDR3 spans 18 amino acids. Looked up from germline, CDR1 is LNHNV and CDR2 is YYDKDF (reference sequence). V lost 0 bases to trimming and J lost 1 base, with 13 bases between them. CDR3 amino acids: CATSREPFTRSGANVLTF. In DNA, the CDR3 is TGTGCCACCAGCAGAGAACCCTTTACAAGATCTGGGGCCAACGTCCTGACTTTC.

The V call is TRBV2, the J call TRBJ1-2; D not certain. Trimming took 2 bases from V and 6 from J, leaving 10 bases between them. The CDR3 runs 13 residues. The germline CDR1 and CDR2 sequences are SNHLY and FYNNEI. CDR3 sequence: CASSESGYNGYTF. The CDR3 nucleotides are TGTGCCAGCAGTGAATCAGGTTACAATGGCTACACCTTC.

The chain links TRBV7-2 to TRBJ1-1, with a weak D call TRBD1 (5 bases). This CDR3 comprises 15 residues. V lost 4 bases, J lost 1 base, and 13 bases lay in between. Germline V gives CDR1 SGHTA, CDR2 FQGNSA. CDR3 bases: TGTGCCAGCAGCTCCCAGGGTCGAGGGAACACTGAAGCTTTCTTT. It specifies CASSSQGRGNTEAFF.

The CDR3 here is CASIDNTGANSPLHF. The CDR3 coding sequence is TGTGCCAGCATTGATAACACTGGGGCTAATTCACCCCTCCACTTT. This chain joins TRBV28 and TRBJ1-6, with D tentatively TRBD1 (5 bases). V lost 7 bases to trimming and J lost 6 bases, with 16 bases between them. The CDR3 runs to 15 residues. Germline lookup yields CDR1 MDHEN and CDR2 SYDVKM.

The chain joins TRBV7-3 to TRBJ2-1; D may be TRBD2 (6 bases). The CDR3 spans 17 residues. V lost 6 bases to trimming and J lost 4 bases, with 22 bases between them. Germline V gene lookup returns CDR1 SGHTA and CDR2 FQGTGA. Here the CDR3 DNA reads TGTGCCAGCAGTAAAACAGCAGGACTAACAACTTACAATGAGCAGTTCTTC. Translating gives CASSKTAGLTTYNEQFF.

The chain couples TRBV2 to TRBJ1-2; 9 bases are a match to TRBD1. The CDR3 has 23 residues. V shed 5 bases, J shed 4 bases, and the junction held 32 bases outside the gene matches. Per the germline V gene, CDR1 is SNHLY and CDR2 is FYNNEI. The CDR3 spells CASSFPSYGRTGVISPGGYGYTF. Here the CDR3 DNA reads TGTGCCAGCAGTTTCCCTTCATATGGCCGGACAGGGGTTATCTCGCCTGGCGGCTATGGCTACACCTTC.

The chain combines TRBV6-1 with TRBJ2-2; the D gene is possibly TRBD2 (5 bases). This CDR3 spans 14 amino acids. V lost 4 bases, J lost 5 bases, and 11 bases lay in between. Looked up from germline, CDR1 is MNHNS and CDR2 is SASEGT. The CDR3 reads CASSVEDGTGELFF. The CDR3 DNA follows: TGTGCCAGCAGTGTGGAGGACGGAACCGGGGAGCTGTTTTTT.

The chain is built from TRBV5-1 and TRBJ2-7; 9 nucleotides match TRBD1. CDR1 is SGHRS, CDR2 YFSETQ, per germline. This CDR3 is built from 14 residues. J was trimmed by 4 bases and V by 4 bases; bases with no gene match: 6. This chain's CDR3 is CASSGRDRAYEQYF. In DNA form, the CDR3 reads TGCGCCAGCAGCGGCCGGGACAGGGCGTACGAGCAGTACTTC.

This chain links TRBV25-1 with TRBJ2-7, with D uncertain. The CDR3 length is 13 residues. V was shortened by 4 bases and J by 0 bases, with 7 bases between the two germline ends. Germline-derived CDR1 and CDR2 are MGHDK and SYGVNS. CDR3 region: CASSAPTSYEQYF. The CDR3 region has the DNA TGTGCCAGCAGTGCCCCCACCTCCTACGAGCAGTACTTC.

This clone appeared once. The rearrangement links TRBV18 to TRBJ2-7; possibly TRBD1 or TRBD2 for D (5 bases each). The V end lost 5 bases, the J end lost 5 bases, and 13 bases lay between the germline ends. The CDR3 has 13 amino acids. CDR1 KGHSH and CDR2 LQKENI come from the germline V gene. The chain's CDR3 is CASSKVQGDEQYF. The CDR3 region has the DNA TGTGCCAGCTCAAAAGTTCAGGGAGACGAGCAGTACTTC.

A single count supports this clone. This chain uses TRBV28 with TRBJ1-5; the D gene is possibly TRBD1 (5 bases). Trimming cost V 10 bases and J 1 base, with 17 bases left between them. CDR1 is MDHEN and CDR2 is SYDVKM in the germline V gene. The CDR3 has 15 amino acids. In DNA, the CDR3 is TGTGCCAACAAACCTGCCCGGGGGAGCAATCAGCCCCAGCATTTT. It is translated as CANKPARGSNQPQHF.

V and J are TRBV9 and TRBJ2-7; 7 positions match TRBD1. V was pared by 4 bases and J by 5 bases, with 9 bases of the junction left unmatched. Germline CDR1 SGDLS, CDR2 YYNGEE. The CDR3 sequence is 14 residues long. CDR3 bases: TGTGCCAGCAGCCCCCGGGACAGCCCTCACGAGCAGTACTTC. Translated: CASSPRDSPHEQYF.

The chain carries TRBV7-2 and TRBJ2-5, with 10 bases matching TRBD2. Germline V gene lookup returns CDR1 SGHTA and CDR2 FQGNSA. This CDR3 has 16 residues. The trim removed 2 bases at V and 5 bases at J, leaving 8 bases unmatched. CDR3 coding DNA: TGTGCCAGCAGCTTACAGAGCGGGGGGGCCGGGGAGACCCAGTACTTC. Its protein is CASSLQSGGAGETQYF.

This sequence joins TRBV30 and TRBJ1-5; a weak D match, TRBD1 (6 bases). Trimming cost V 1 base and J 0 bases, with 10 bases left between them. This CDR3 is built from 15 residues. Germline loops: CDR1 GTSNPN, CDR2 SVGIG (reference sequence). CDR3 in DNA: TGTGCCTGGAGTGGTGGGACATTTAGCAATCAGCCCCAGCATTTT. This codes for CAWSGGTFSNQPQHF. The complete variable domain, with remaining parts taken from reference TRBV30 and TRBJ1-5, reads SQTIHQWPATLVQPVGSPLSLECTVEGTSNPNLYWYRQAAGRGLQLLFYSVGIGQISSEVPQNLSASRPQDRQFILSSKKLLLSDSGFYLCAWSGGTFSNQPQHFGDGTRLSIL.

The gene calls are TRBV9 and TRBJ1-4; D is ambiguous. Germline V CDR1 and CDR2: SGDLS, YYNGEE. This CDR3 region has 15 residues. V was trimmed by 4 bases and J by 1 base, leaving 11 bases between them. CDR3 loop: CASSQMGKTNEKLFF. In DNA, the CDR3 is TGTGCCAGCAGCCAAATGGGGAAAACTAATGAAAAACTGTTTTTT.